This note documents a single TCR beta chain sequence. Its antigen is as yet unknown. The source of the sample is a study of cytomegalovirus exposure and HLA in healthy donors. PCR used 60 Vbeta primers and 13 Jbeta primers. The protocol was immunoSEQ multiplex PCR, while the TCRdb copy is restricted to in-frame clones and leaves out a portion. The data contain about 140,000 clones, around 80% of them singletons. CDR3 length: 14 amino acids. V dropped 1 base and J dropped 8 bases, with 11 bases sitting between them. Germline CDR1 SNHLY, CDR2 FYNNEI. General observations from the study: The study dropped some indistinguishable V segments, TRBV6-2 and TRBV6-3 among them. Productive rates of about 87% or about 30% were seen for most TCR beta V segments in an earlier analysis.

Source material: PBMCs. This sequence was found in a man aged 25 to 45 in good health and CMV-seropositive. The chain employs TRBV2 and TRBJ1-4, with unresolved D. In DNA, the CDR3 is TGTGCCAGCAGTGAAGGAGAGGGAAGCGAAAAACTGTTTTTT. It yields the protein CASSEGEGSEKLFF.